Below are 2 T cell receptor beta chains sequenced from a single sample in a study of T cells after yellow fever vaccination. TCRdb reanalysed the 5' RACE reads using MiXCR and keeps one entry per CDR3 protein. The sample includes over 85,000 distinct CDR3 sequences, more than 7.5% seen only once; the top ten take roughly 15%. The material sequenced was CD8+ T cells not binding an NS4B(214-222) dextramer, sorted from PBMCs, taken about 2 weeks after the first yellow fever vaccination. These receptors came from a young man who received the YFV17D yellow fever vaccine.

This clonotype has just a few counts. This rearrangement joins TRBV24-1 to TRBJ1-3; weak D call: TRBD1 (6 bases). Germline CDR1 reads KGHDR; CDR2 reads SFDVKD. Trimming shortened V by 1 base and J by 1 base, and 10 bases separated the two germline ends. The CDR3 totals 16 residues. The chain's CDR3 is CATSDLPTGSGNTIYF. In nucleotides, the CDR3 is TGTGCCACCAGTGATTTACCGACAGGATCTGGAAACACCATATATTTT.

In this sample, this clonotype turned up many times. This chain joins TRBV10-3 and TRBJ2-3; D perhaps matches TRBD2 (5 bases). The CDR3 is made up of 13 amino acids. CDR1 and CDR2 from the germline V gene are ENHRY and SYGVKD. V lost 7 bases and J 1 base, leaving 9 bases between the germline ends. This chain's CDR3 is CAIKERGTDTQYF. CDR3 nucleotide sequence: TGTGCCATCAAGGAGAGGGGCACAGATACGCAGTATTTT.